This TCR beta chain was recorded in a study of cytomegalovirus exposure and HLA in healthy donors. From germline, CDR1 is MNHEY and CDR2 SVGAGI. The CDR3 has 15 amino acids. The V end lost 10 bases, the J end lost 0 bases, and 18 bases lay between the germline ends. Assay used: immunoSEQ multiplex PCR; TCRdb lists only in-frame clones, some missing. The table lists around 91,000 clones, 90% to 95% of them singletons. Sequenced: PBMCs. This receptor was obtained from a woman aged 25 to 39 in good health and CMV-seropositive. The rearrangement uses TRBV6-5 and TRBJ1-1; no reliable D call. The CDR3 bases are TGTGCCACCGGTCCGTTCGACTCCTTGAACACTGAAGCTTTCTTT. Translated: CATGPFDSLNTEAFF.